Each of the 31 T cell receptor beta chains below was sequenced from the same sample in a study of shared clonotypes between healthy human individuals. The protocol was immunoSEQ multiplex PCR, while the TCRdb copy is restricted to in-frame clones and leaves out a portion. Here the sample spans roughly 450,000 clones, 79% being singletons. Sample: PBMCs. The receptors here all came from a woman aged 40 to 49 in good health. Some clones in this sample may be carry-over from other donors' samples.

Here the CDR3 DNA reads TGTGCCAGCAGCCAAGATGGAACGGGAGGTCTCCTCGGGCAGTACTTC. This translates into CASSQDGTGGLLGQYF. The gene calls are TRBV4-2 and TRBJ2-7; TRBD2 agrees at 7 bases. This CDR3 is built from 16 residues. Trimming removed 0 bases from V and 9 bases from J; junction bases left unmatched: 14. Germline V lookup: CDR1 LGHNA, CDR2 YNFKEQ.

This clone was recorded once. This chain joins TRBV15 and TRBJ2-7; 10 positions agree with TRBD2. Germline lookup yields CDR1 LNHNV and CDR2 YYDKDF (reference sequence). V lost 3 bases and J lost 0; bases outside the gene matches: 5. The CDR3 has 16 residues. CDR3 sequence reads: CATSRAGTSASYEQYF. CDR3 bases: TGTGCCACCAGCAGGGCCGGGACTAGCGCCTCCTACGAGCAGTACTTC.

The CDR3 loop reads CASAKGASDFNTGELFF. CDR3 DNA: TGTGCCAGCGCAAAAGGTGCTAGCGATTTTAACACCGGGGAGCTGTTTTTT. This chain uses TRBV2 with TRBJ2-2, with D perhaps TRBD2 (6 bases). V dropped 8 bases and J dropped 2 bases, with 21 bases sitting between them. The CDR3 is 17 amino acids. CDR1 and CDR2 from the germline V gene are SNHLY and FYNNEI.

This clone has just one count. The rearrangement links TRBV5-6 to TRBJ2-1; D gene ambiguous. Trimming shortened V by 0 bases and J by 3 bases, and 7 bases separated the two germline ends. The V gene's germline CDR1 is SGHDT and CDR2 YYEEEE. This CDR3 has 14 residues. The CDR3 DNA is TGTGCCAGCAGCTTGGGGAGTTACTACAATGAGCAGTTCTTC. Protein product: CASSLGSYYNEQFF.

This sequence joins TRBV15 and TRBJ2-2, with no clear D. Trimming took off 9 bases at V and 4 bases at J, with 18 bases between the two ends. The germline CDR1 and CDR2 sequences are LNHNV and YYDKDF (reference sequence). The CDR3 has 15 amino acids. The chain's CDR3 is CATYTSRGPTGELFF. CDR3 in DNA: TGTGCCACTTACACCAGCAGAGGCCCCACCGGGGAGCTGTTTTTT.

This rearrangement joins TRBV6-6 to TRBJ1-2; TRBD1 aligns across 10 bases. The germline V gene encodes CDR1 MNHNY and CDR2 SVGAGI (reference sequence). This CDR3 comprises 14 residues. The V gene end was trimmed by 7 bases and the J gene end by 11 bases; junction bases not matched to a gene: 13. This CDR3 reads CASTITQGQGRYTF. DNA for the CDR3: TGTGCCAGCACCATCACTCAGGGACAGGGGAGGTACACCTTC.

The CDR3 DNA follows: TGTGCCACGCACCAATCAGGGGCGAACACTGAAGCTTTCTTT. Translation gives CATHQSGANTEAFF. The rearrangement uses TRBV10-3 and TRBJ1-1, with D perhaps matching TRBD1 (6 bases). Germline CDR1 ENHRY, CDR2 SYGVKD. The CDR3 spans 14 residues. Trimming cost V 10 bases and J 1 base, with 16 bases left between them.

The table lists this clone with a few counts. This chain uses TRBV5-1 with TRBJ1-5; TRBD1 might be the D (6 bases). The CDR3 runs 20 residues. Trimming took 0 bases from V and 0 from J, leaving 22 bases between them. The germline V gene encodes CDR1 SGHRS and CDR2 YFSETQ. The DNA of the CDR3 is TGCGCCAGCAGCTTGGACAGGGACTCCTCAGAACTCTATAGCAATCAGCCCCAGCATTTT. This gives the protein CASSLDRDSSELYSNQPQHF.

This chain joins TRBV6-4 and TRBJ2-2; 8 bases match TRBD1. Trimming at V came to 2 bases and at J to 4 bases, leaving 6 bases not matched to a gene. The CDR3 has 16 amino acids. CDR1 and CDR2 from the germline V gene are MRHNA and SNTAGT. CDR3 sequence: CASSDGRQGATGELFF. The CDR3 coding sequence is TGTGCCAGCAGTGACGGGCGGCAGGGGGCCACCGGGGAGCTGTTTTTT.

J is TRBJ1-5 and V is TRBV21-1; the table's D call, TRBD1, was not checked against the DNA. TRBV21-1 counts as a pseudogene. The CDR3 is 15 amino acids. As DNA, the CDR3 is TGTGCCAGCAGCAAAAAAAACAGGTGTTTACAGCCCCAGCATTTT. Protein: CASSKKNRCLQPQHF.

The chain employs TRBV27 and TRBJ2-6, with D possibly matching TRBD2 (5 bases). Trimming shortened V by 3 bases and J by 0 bases, and 12 bases separated the two germline ends. This CDR3 region has 17 residues. CDR1 is MNHEY, CDR2 SMNVEV, per germline (reference sequence). CDR3 protein: CASSLFSVPSGANVLTF. The CDR3 nucleotides read TGTGCCAGCAGTTTGTTTAGCGTTCCCTCTGGGGCCAACGTCCTGACTTTC.

The rearrangement uses TRBV5-5 and TRBJ2-7; no clear D. The CDR3 contains 11 residues. CDR1 is SGHKS and CDR2 is YYEKEE in the germline V gene (reference sequence). V dropped 1 base and J dropped 4 bases, with 3 bases sitting between them. The CDR3 spells CASSLRYEQYF. CDR3 nucleotide sequence: TGTGCCAGCAGCTTGAGGTACGAGCAGTACTTC.

This sequence joins TRBV4-2 and TRBJ2-1; D is undetermined. Trimming shortened V by 4 bases and J by 0 bases, and 13 bases separated the two germline ends. The CDR3 covers 16 residues. Looked up from germline, CDR1 is LGHNA and CDR2 is YNFKEQ. This CDR3 reads CASSPPERISYNEQFF. The CDR3 DNA is TGTGCCAGCAGCCCGCCCGAGCGTATCTCCTACAATGAGCAGTTCTTC.

Comment on this clone: This specimen includes other DNA sequences encoding the same CDR3. The J gene is TRBJ2-1, the V gene TRBV5-1; 13 nucleotides align to TRBD2. CDR3 size: 18 residues. Germline loops: CDR1 SGHRS, CDR2 YFSETQ. The junction had 4 bases not matched to a gene; V was cut back by 0 bases and J by 1 base. CDR3 in DNA: TGCGCCAGCAGCTTGGGACTAGCGGGAGGAGTATCCTACAATGAGCAGTTCTTC. This translates into CASSLGLAGGVSYNEQFF.

A remark on this clone: A read error may produce the germline difference seen at one junction end. The V gene is TRBV6-1, the J gene TRBJ1-2; no reliable D call. In germline, CDR1 is MNHNS, CDR2 SASEGT. The CDR3 contains 13 residues. The CDR3 DNA follows: TGTGCCATCAGTCCCCCCGTTCCTTCTGGCTACACCTTC. Translation: CAISPPVPSGYTF.

The CDR3 sequence: CASSLRGGGRLTDTQYF. The CDR3 coding sequence is TGTGCCAGCAGCTTAAGGGGGGGCGGGAGGCTCACAGATACGCAGTATTTT. V is TRBV7-2 and J is TRBJ2-3; 8 bases are a match to TRBD2. The V and J ends lost 2 bases and 2 bases, in that order; junction bases with no gene match: 9. Germline V gives CDR1 SGHTA, CDR2 FQGNSA. The CDR3 has 17 amino acids.

This clone was found once. V and J are TRBV28 and TRBJ1-3; 8 nucleotides agree with TRBD1. J gave up 3 bases and V 1 base, and 2 bases lay outside the gene matches. Germline CDR1 reads MDHEN; CDR2 reads SYDVKM. The CDR3 sequence is 15 residues long. CDR3 nucleotide sequence: TGTGCCAGCAGTTTATTACAGGGGGTTGGAAACACCATATATTTT. It yields the protein CASSLLQGVGNTIYF.

The chain carries TRBV7-9 and TRBJ1-3; D not resolved. Trimming removed 3 bases at V and 0 bases at J, with 12 bases between. There are 16 residues in the CDR3. From germline, CDR1 is SEHNR and CDR2 FQNEAQ (reference sequence). The CDR3 nucleotides read TGTGCCAGCAGCTTTATGGCCTCAGCCTCTGGAAACACCATATATTTT. The encoded protein is CASSFMASASGNTIYF.

The chain links TRBV5-1 to TRBJ2-5; unclear D gene. V lost 0 bases to trimming and J lost 0 bases, with 6 bases between them. Germline loops: CDR1 SGHRS, CDR2 YFSETQ. CDR3 length: 14 residues. The CDR3 region is CASSLATDQETQYF. DNA for the CDR3: TGCGCCAGCAGCTTGGCCACAGACCAAGAGACCCAGTACTTC.

The rearrangement links TRBV28 to TRBJ1-5, with D tentatively TRBD1 (6 bases). CDR3 length: 17 amino acids. V was trimmed by 3 bases and J by 5 bases, leaving 20 bases between them. CDR1 is MDHEN, CDR2 SYDVKM, per germline. For the CDR3, the DNA is TGTGCCAGCAGTTTCCCTGGGGTTGGCAGGGGAGATCAGCCCCAGCATTTT. Amino acid sequence: CASSFPGVGRGDQPQHF.

The rearrangement uses TRBV2 and TRBJ2-1; 10 nucleotides line up with TRBD1. The length of the CDR3 is 15 residues. Trimming at V came to 1 base and at J to 4 bases, leaving 1 base not matched to a gene. CDR1 and CDR2 (germline): SNHLY, FYNNEI. The CDR3 nucleotides read TGTGCCAGCAGTGAAGGACAGGGGGCGTACAATGAGCAGTTCTTC. Amino acid sequence: CASSEGQGAYNEQFF. The full variable domain, rest sourced from reference TRBV2 and TRBJ2-1, is EPEVTQTPSHQVTQMGQEVILRCVPISNHLYFYWYRQILGQKVEFLVSFYNNEISEKSEIFDDQFSVERPDGSNFTLKIRSTKLEDSAMYFCASSEGQGAYNEQFFGPGTRLTVL.

This clone has only one observation. A read error may produce the germline difference seen at one junction end. This chain uses TRBV10-3 with TRBJ1-3; TRBD1 agrees at 9 bases. Germline V gene data show CDR1 as ENHRY and CDR2 as SYGVKD. The CDR3 totals 15 residues. CDR3 amino acids: CASSWDRASGNTIYF. The CDR3 DNA reads as TGTGCCAGCAGTTGGGACAGGGCTTCTGGAAACACCATATATTTT.

The J gene is TRBJ1-5, the V gene TRBV28; D is unclear. The CDR3 totals 13 residues. Germline V gene sequence: CDR1 MDHEN, CDR2 SYDVKM. The V and J ends lost 4 bases and 1 base respectively, with 5 bases between them. CDR3 in DNA: TGTGCCAGCAGTTCGGACAGCAATCAGCCCCAGCATTTT. It codes for CASSSDSNQPQHF.

The chain couples TRBV30 to TRBJ2-2; TRBD1 is a possible D gene (5 bases). This CDR3 is built from 13 residues. Germline V gene lookup returns CDR1 GTSNPN and CDR2 SVGIG (reference sequence). The V end lost 2 bases, the J end lost 4 bases, and 8 bases lay between the germline ends. CDR3 in amino acids: CAWSSRGTGELFF. In nucleotides, the CDR3 is TGTGCCTGGAGTAGTAGGGGCACCGGGGAGCTGTTTTTT. Full variable domain (remainder filled in from reference TRBV30 and TRBJ2-2): SQTIHQWPATLVQPVGSPLSLECTVEGTSNPNLYWYRQAAGRGLQLLFYSVGIGQISSEVPQNLSASRPQDRQFILSSKKLLLSDSGFYLCAWSSRGTGELFFGEGSRLTVL.

CDR3 protein: CASSSAGGEETQYF. The CDR3 nucleotides read TGTGCCAGCAGCTCAGCGGGAGGAGAAGAGACCCAGTACTTC. The chain carries TRBV7-6 and TRBJ2-5; 9 bases align to TRBD2. Germline values: CDR1 SGHVS, CDR2 FNYEAQ. There are 14 residues in the CDR3. J lost 3 bases, V lost 4 bases, and 3 bases had no gene match.

V and J are TRBV5-5 and TRBJ2-1, with a possible D match to TRBD1 (6 bases). The ends were cut back, 0 bases at V and 6 bases at J, with 16 bases in the middle. Germline CDR1 is SGHKS and CDR2 is YYEKEE (reference sequence). The CDR3 runs to 16 residues. The CDR3 nucleotides are TGTGCCAGCAGCTTGGGAGCAGGGGTTTGGGCCAATGAGCAGTTCTTC. This translates into CASSLGAGVWANEQFF.

This clone showed up just once. The J gene is TRBJ2-2, the V gene TRBV7-3; 15 bases are a match to TRBD2. The ends lost 1 base at V and 6 bases at J; junction bases unmatched: 3. The CDR3 totals 17 residues. CDR1 is SGHTA, CDR2 FQGTGA, per germline. In DNA, the CDR3 is TGTGCCAGCAGCTTAAATGGACTAGCGGGAGGGGCCGGGGAGCTGTTTTTT. Its protein product is CASSLNGLAGGAGELFF.

The J gene is TRBJ2-2, the V gene TRBV18, with a weak D call TRBD2 (6 bases). The length of the CDR3 is 14 residues. CDR1 is KGHSH, CDR2 LQKENI, per germline. V was shortened by 2 bases and J by 3 bases, with 7 bases between the two germline ends. The CDR3 sequence: CASSPGEDTGELFF. DNA of the CDR3: TGTGCCAGCTCACCAGGGGAGGACACCGGGGAGCTGTTTTTT.

This clone turned up a few times. This rearrangement joins TRBV7-6 to TRBJ1-4; D might be TRBD1 (5 bases). CDR1 is SGHVS and CDR2 is FNYEAQ in the germline V gene. Trimming stripped 5 bases from V and 3 bases from J, with 7 bases between. This CDR3 region has 13 residues. CDR3 DNA sequence: TGTGCCAGCAGCCGGGACTCTAATGAAAAACTGTTTTTT. It specifies CASSRDSNEKLFF.

This chain joins TRBV6-5 and TRBJ2-1; D unclear. The germline V gene encodes CDR1 MNHEY and CDR2 SVGAGI. Trimming took 8 bases from V and 8 from J, leaving 13 bases between them. This CDR3 has 12 residues. CDR3 nucleotide sequence: TGTGCCAGCTCAACAGTACCATATGAGCAGTTCTTC. Its translation is CASSTVPYEQFF.

A word on this clone: The same CDR3 also results from other DNA sequences found in this sample. The V call is TRBV15, the J call TRBJ2-7, with D perhaps matching TRBD1 (5 bases). The CDR3 runs to 14 residues. Germline-derived CDR1 and CDR2 are LNHNV and YYDKDF (reference sequence). V lost 1 base to trimming and J lost 3 bases, with 10 bases between them. The chain's CDR3 is CATSRVGQGYEQYF. CDR3 DNA: TGTGCCACCAGCAGAGTAGGGCAGGGCTACGAGCAGTACTTC.